This T cell receptor beta chain was recovered during a study of blood T cell repertoires in COVID-19. Across the whole study: The United States, Italy and Spain were the sources of the acute and convalescent COVID-19 samples. The analysed material was cDNA or gDNA that came from T cells, B-cell-depleted T cells, or PBMCs.

Original data processing: Estimates of nucleated cell counts were drawn from the amplification of reference gene primers. This table comes from immunoSEQ multiplex PCR, and its TCRdb copy is limited to in-frame clones, with some not included. That table is the source of V, J and clone size, and D and trimming were worked out from the DNA. The data hold around 200,000 clones, with around 85% observed a single time. Trimming took 1 base from V and 7 from J; bases not matched to a gene: 4. Looked up from germline, CDR1 is SGHTA and CDR2 is FQGNSA. The CDR3 is 14 amino acids. This chain joins TRBV7-2 and TRBJ2-1, with 7 bases lining up with TRBD2. The clonotype was recovered from a human donor in a cohort sampled during active COVID-19. The sample comprised peripheral blood. In DNA form, the CDR3 reads TGTGCCAGCAGCTTAGGGGGACTAAGGAATGAGCAGTTCTTC. This translates into CASSLGGLRNEQFF. The whole variable domain, remainder taken from reference TRBV7-2 and TRBJ2-1, is GAGVSQSPSNKVTEKGKDVELRCDPISGHTALYWYRQSLGQGLEFLIYFQGNSAPDKSGLPSDRFSAERTGGSVSTLTIQRTQQEDSAVYLCASSLGGLRNEQFFGPGTRLTVL.